The present entry profiles one T cell receptor beta chain with its context. The sample originates from a study of T cell clones after liver transplantation. Clones were read by immunoSEQ multiplex PCR, and TCRdb kept only the in-frame ones, dropping some. The table records about 120,000 clones, about nine tenths of them present only once. CDR3 size: 15 residues. Germline CDR1 reads LNHDA; CDR2 reads SQIVND (reference sequence). V lost 5 bases, J lost 0 bases, and 12 bases lay in between. The chain uses TRBV19 and TRBJ2-3; weak D call: TRBD2 (6 bases). The receptor was isolated from a human patient who received a liver transplant. Part of the T cell pool may stem from the graft donor. The input for sequencing was CD4+ T cells from blood, taken 12 months after liver transplant. The CDR3 nucleotides read TGTGCCAGTAGTCTCGGTAGCGGAAGCACAGATACGCAGTATTTT. Its protein is CASSLGSGSTDTQYF.